Below are 21 T cell receptor beta chains sequenced from a single sample in a study of shared clonotypes between healthy human individuals. Assay: immunoSEQ multiplex PCR; the TCRdb copy retains only in-frame clones and omits some. The sample carries approximately 530,000 clones, about 96% recorded once. Sequences were obtained from naive CD4+ T cells sorted from blood. Subset given: CD45RA+ positively selected. The source of these receptors is a woman in her 30s in good health.

This chain uses TRBV27 with TRBJ1-5; D unresolved. The germline V and J ends were trimmed by 5 bases and 5 bases, with 19 bases remaining between them. CDR1 MNHEY and CDR2 SMNVEV come from the germline V gene (reference sequence). The CDR3 is 16 amino acids. The CDR3 spells CASSTILRREDQPQHF. Written as DNA, the CDR3 is TGTGCCAGCAGTACAATTCTGAGGAGGGAAGATCAGCCCCAGCATTTT.

This clone was counted only a few times. The chain has TRBV4-1 and TRBJ1-5, with TRBD1 matching over 10 bases. Germline assignment: CDR1 MGHRA and CDR2 YSYEKL. This CDR3 spans 17 amino acids. With 4 bases clipped from V and 2 bases from J, the junction kept 8 bases outside the gene matches. The CDR3 region has the DNA TGCGCCAGCAGCCCGGACAGGGGGAGAAGCCGCAATCAGCCCCAGCATTTT. The encoded protein is CASSPDRGRSRNQPQHF.

This chain connects TRBV10-3 to TRBJ2-3; 7 bases line up with TRBD1. The junction had 11 bases not matched to a gene; V was cut back by 6 bases and J by 2 bases. Looked up from germline, CDR1 is ENHRY and CDR2 is SYGVKD. This CDR3 contains 16 residues. CDR3 in amino acids: CAIRSDRAWVTDTQYF. The CDR3, as DNA: TGTGCCATCAGGAGCGACAGGGCTTGGGTCACAGATACGCAGTATTTT.

For the CDR3, the DNA is TGCGCCAGCAGCCAGTGGGGACTGGCTTGGAATGAGCAGTTCTTC. Translating it yields CASSQWGLAWNEQFF. The gene calls are TRBV4-1 and TRBJ2-1, with D possibly matching TRBD2 (6 bases). The V gene lost 3 bases and the J gene lost 7 bases, with 16 bases spanning the gap. The V gene's germline CDR1 is MGHRA and CDR2 YSYEKL. This CDR3 contains 15 residues.

A word on this clone: The DNA is left out, because the CDR3 cannot be placed on it with certainty; the CDR3 is given as TCRdb lists it. The CDR3 loop reads CASSFGAGGSGNTIYF. V and J are TRBV28 and TRBJ1-3. The length of the CDR3 is 16 amino acids, counting both ends. Germline V gene data show CDR1 as MDHEN and CDR2 as SYDVKM.

This chain connects TRBV7-8 to TRBJ1-1; tentative D call: TRBD1 (5 bases). Germline-derived CDR1 and CDR2 are SGHVS and FQNEAQ. This CDR3 is built from 14 residues. V dropped 2 bases and J dropped 1 base, with 8 bases sitting between them. CDR3 in DNA: TGTGCCAGCAGCTTAAACCAGGGGAACACTGAAGCTTTCTTT. It encodes CASSLNQGNTEAFF.

The rearrangement joins TRBV5-1 to TRBJ2-5; 7 nucleotides agree with TRBD2. The length of the CDR3 is 14 residues. The junction had 4 bases not matched to a gene; V was cut back by 4 bases and J by 1 base. Germline loops: CDR1 SGHRS, CDR2 YFSETQ. CDR3 amino acids: CASSPGTTQETQYF. The DNA of the CDR3 is TGCGCCAGCAGCCCGGGGACTACCCAAGAGACCCAGTACTTC.

The V call is TRBV11-3, the J call TRBJ2-2, with D perhaps TRBD1 (5 bases). The germline gives CDR1 SGHNT, CDR2 YENEEA. Between the trimmed V and J ends, which lost 4 bases and 3 bases, there was a span of 9 bases. CDR3 length: 14 amino acids. The CDR3 spells CASSSTTDTGELFF. The DNA for the CDR3 is TGTGCCAGCAGCTCAACGACAGACACCGGGGAGCTGTTTTTT.

V gene TRBV7-9 combines with J gene TRBJ2-1, with D tentatively TRBD1 or TRBD2 (5 bases each). V was trimmed by 6 bases and J by 3 bases, leaving 15 bases between them. The germline V gene encodes CDR1 SEHNR and CDR2 FQNEAQ (reference sequence). This CDR3 has 15 residues. CDR3 bases: TGTGCCAGCAGTTCGGTTTGGGGGAACTACAATGAGCAGTTCTTC. Protein: CASSSVWGNYNEQFF.

This clone was counted once. The rearrangement links TRBV7-3 to TRBJ1-1, with D uncertain. CDR3 length: 14 residues. Germline loops: CDR1 SGHTA, CDR2 FQGTGA. V was cut by 5 bases and J by 1 base, with 11 bases left in between. The CDR3 DNA follows: TGTGCCAGCAGCCCCGGAGGGAGGAACACTGAAGCTTTCTTT. Protein: CASSPGGRNTEAFF.

V usage is TRBV2 and J usage is TRBJ2-2, with TRBD1 matching 8 bases. The V segment lost 6 bases and the J segment 3 bases; nucleotides outside the gene matches: 6. The CDR3 spans 15 residues. Germline lookup yields CDR1 SNHLY and CDR2 FYNNEI. CDR3 DNA sequence: TGTGCCAGCAGCAGGACAGGGATGGACACCGGGGAGCTGTTTTTT. It is translated as CASSRTGMDTGELFF.

The chain uses TRBV7-9 and TRBJ2-1; TRBD1 agrees at 9 bases. CDR3 length: 18 residues. The germline V gene encodes CDR1 SEHNR and CDR2 FQNEAQ (reference sequence). Unmatched junction bases numbered 12, after V lost 0 bases and J lost 6 bases. CDR3 loop: CASSLALVRDRDLNEQFF. The CDR3 coding sequence is TGTGCCAGCAGCTTAGCGCTTGTTAGGGACAGGGACCTCAATGAGCAGTTCTTC.

V is TRBV6-5 and J is TRBJ1-1; the match to TRBD1 covers 7 bases. Trimming removed 2 bases from V and 6 bases from J; junction bases left unmatched: 9. The CDR3 is 15 residues long. The germline CDR1 and CDR2 sequences are MNHEY and SVGAGI. This CDR3 is CASSYSTGVLSEAFF. The CDR3 DNA reads as TGTGCCAGCAGTTACAGCACAGGGGTTCTTTCTGAAGCTTTCTTT.

The chain links TRBV28 to TRBJ2-7; no firm D call. The V end was cut by 5 bases, the J end by 2 bases, with 13 bases between. From germline, CDR1 is MDHEN and CDR2 SYDVKM. This CDR3 is built from 14 residues. The CDR3 spells CASSPPQPPYEQYF. As DNA, the CDR3 is TGTGCCAGCAGTCCCCCGCAGCCACCCTACGAGCAGTACTTC.

The rearrangement links TRBV5-1 to TRBJ2-1; D is ambiguous. Per the germline V gene, CDR1 is SGHRS and CDR2 is YFSETQ. This CDR3 region has 12 residues. Between the trimmed V and J ends, which lost 0 bases and 7 bases, there was a span of 5 bases. The CDR3 loop reads CASSLGQNEQFF. CDR3 in DNA: TGCGCCAGCAGCTTGGGTCAGAATGAGCAGTTCTTC. The full variable domain, completed using reference TRBV5-1 and TRBJ2-1, is KAGVTQTPRYLIKTRGQQVTLSCSPISGHRSVSWYQQTPGQGLQFLFEYFSETQRNKGNFPGRFSGRQFSNSRSEMNVSTLELGDSALYLCASSLGQNEQFFGPGTRLTVL.

This clone was observed once. The chain is built from TRBV18 and TRBJ2-3; TRBD1 might be the D (5 bases). This CDR3 spans 15 amino acids. The V end was cut by 6 bases, the J end by 3 bases, with 16 bases between. Germline loops: CDR1 KGHSH, CDR2 LQKENI. As DNA, the CDR3 is TGTGCCAGCTCCCGACTGGCAGGGTTTACAGATACGCAGTATTTT. It codes for CASSRLAGFTDTQYF. The entire variable domain, with the rest obtained from reference TRBV18 and TRBJ2-3, is as follows: NAGVMQNPRHLVRRRGQEARLRCSPMKGHSHVYWYRQLPEEGLKFMVYLQKENIIDESGMPKERFSAEFPKEGPSILRIQQVVRGDSAAYFCASSRLAGFTDTQYFGPGTRLTVL.

The gene calls are TRBV30 and TRBJ2-1; D gene ambiguous. Trimming stripped 4 bases from V and 7 bases from J, with 11 bases between. The CDR3 is made up of 12 amino acids. Germline CDR1 GTSNPN, CDR2 SVGIG (reference sequence). CDR3 DNA sequence: TGTGCCTGGACCCGCATCTCGAATGAGCAGTTCTTC. Its protein product is CAWTRISNEQFF.

The chain uses TRBV5-1 and TRBJ1-4; D perhaps matches TRBD1 (6 bases). The CDR3 runs 14 residues. V shed 4 bases and J shed 7 bases, with 14 bases lying between them. Germline assignment: CDR1 SGHRS and CDR2 YFSETQ. CDR3 in amino acids: CASSPGTSTEKLFF. The CDR3 DNA reads as TGCGCCAGCAGCCCCGGGACAAGTACTGAAAAACTGTTTTTT.

CDR3 nucleotides: TGTGCCAGCAGATGGAGCGGGAGCCCCTACGAGCAGTACTTC. Its translation is CASRWSGSPYEQYF. The chain uses TRBV6-4 and TRBJ2-7, with 8 bases fitting TRBD2. The CDR3 runs 14 residues. V dropped 6 bases and J dropped 2; count of bases not matched to a gene: 6. Looked up from germline, CDR1 is MRHNA and CDR2 is SNTAGT.

The chain links TRBV29-1 to TRBJ2-2; possibly TRBD1 or TRBD2 for D (5 bases each). V gave up 4 bases and J gave up 0 bases, with 9 bases separating them. The CDR3 extends over 14 amino acids. From germline, CDR1 is SQVTM and CDR2 ANQGSEA. In DNA form, the CDR3 reads TGCAGCGTTGGGGGACGAGCGAACACCGGGGAGCTGTTTTTT. This gives the protein CSVGGRANTGELFF.

V and J are TRBV7-2 and TRBJ2-1; 15 bases align to TRBD2. CDR1 is SGHTA and CDR2 is FQGNSA in the germline V gene. The CDR3 contains 16 residues. Trimming removed 2 bases from V and 7 bases from J; junction bases left unmatched: 3. The DNA for the CDR3 is TGTGCCAGCAGCTTATTCGGGACTAGCGGGAGGAATGAGCAGTTCTTC. It codes for CASSLFGTSGRNEQFF.